The present T cell receptor beta chain was sequenced within a study of blood T cell repertoires in COVID-19. Study-level background: The study drew acute and convalescent COVID-19 samples from the United States, Italy and Spain. Sample material is recorded as cDNA or gDNA derived from T cells, B-cell-depleted T cells, or PBMCs.

The CDR3 has 17 amino acids. CDR1 is KGHDR and CDR2 is SFDVKD in the germline V gene. J lost 2 bases, V lost 4 bases, and 6 bases had no gene match. Authors' data handling: Counts of nucleated cells, estimated from reference gene primer amplification, were obtained. Produced via immunoSEQ multiplex PCR; TCRdb's table is partial and in-frame only. V and J calls and clone size are those listed in that table; D and trimming were worked out from the DNA. The sample has 150,000 to 200,000 clones, 70% to 90% seen once. V usage is TRBV24-1 and J usage is TRBJ2-3; TRBD2 agrees at 12 bases. The TCR was taken from a man aged 35-49 years with active or convalescent COVID-19. Sequences were obtained from peripheral blood. DNA for the CDR3: TGTGCCACCAGTGACCCCAGGACTAGCGGGGACACAGATACGCAGTATTTT. Encoded protein: CATSDPRTSGDTDTQYF.